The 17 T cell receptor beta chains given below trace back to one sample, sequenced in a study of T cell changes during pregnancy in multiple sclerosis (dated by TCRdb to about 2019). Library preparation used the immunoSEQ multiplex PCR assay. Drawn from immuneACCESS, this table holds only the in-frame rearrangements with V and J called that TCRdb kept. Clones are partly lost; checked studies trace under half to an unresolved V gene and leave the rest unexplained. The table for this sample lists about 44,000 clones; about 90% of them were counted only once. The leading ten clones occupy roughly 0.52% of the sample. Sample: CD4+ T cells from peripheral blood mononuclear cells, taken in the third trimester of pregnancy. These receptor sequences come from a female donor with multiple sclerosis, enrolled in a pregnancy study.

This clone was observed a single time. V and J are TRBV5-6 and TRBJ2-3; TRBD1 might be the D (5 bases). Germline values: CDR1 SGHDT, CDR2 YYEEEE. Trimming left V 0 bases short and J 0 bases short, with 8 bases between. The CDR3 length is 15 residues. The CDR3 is CASSLARVSTDTQYF. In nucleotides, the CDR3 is TGTGCCAGCAGCTTGGCCAGGGTAAGCACAGATACGCAGTATTTT.

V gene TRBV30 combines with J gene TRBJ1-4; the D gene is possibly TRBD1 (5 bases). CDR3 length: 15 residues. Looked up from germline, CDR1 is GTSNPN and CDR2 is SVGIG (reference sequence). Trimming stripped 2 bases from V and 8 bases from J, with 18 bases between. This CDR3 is CAWSYYGGSGEKLFF. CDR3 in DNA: TGTGCCTGGAGTTATTACGGGGGATCTGGGGAAAAACTGTTTTTT. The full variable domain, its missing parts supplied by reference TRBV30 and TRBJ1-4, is SQTIHQWPATLVQPVGSPLSLECTVEGTSNPNLYWYRQAAGRGLQLLFYSVGIGQISSEVPQNLSASRPQDRQFILSSKKLLLSDSGFYLCAWSYYGGSGEKLFFGSGTQLSVL.

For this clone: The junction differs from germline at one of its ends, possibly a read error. DNA for the CDR3: TGTGCCAGCAGCCAGGACATGAACACTGAAGCTTCCTTT. Protein: CASSQDMNTEASF. V and J are TRBV14 and TRBJ1-1; D may be TRBD1 (5 bases). Germline assignment: CDR1 SGHDN and CDR2 FVKESK. This CDR3 spans 13 amino acids.

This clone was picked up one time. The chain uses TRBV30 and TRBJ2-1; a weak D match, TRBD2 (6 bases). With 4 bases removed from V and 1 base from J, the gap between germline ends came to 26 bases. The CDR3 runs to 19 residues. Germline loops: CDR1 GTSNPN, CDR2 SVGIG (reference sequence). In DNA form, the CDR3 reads TGTGCCTGGACCCACGGCGGGGCTCGGTGGGAGAGTTCCTACAATGAGCAGTTCTTC. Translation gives CAWTHGGARWESSYNEQFF.

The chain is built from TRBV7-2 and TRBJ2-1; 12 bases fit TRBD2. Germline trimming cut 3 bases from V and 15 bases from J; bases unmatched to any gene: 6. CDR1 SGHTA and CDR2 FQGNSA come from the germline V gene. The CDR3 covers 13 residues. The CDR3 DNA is TGTGCCAGCAGCTTTCGACTAGCGGGAGAACTGTTCTTC. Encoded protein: CASSFRLAGELFF.

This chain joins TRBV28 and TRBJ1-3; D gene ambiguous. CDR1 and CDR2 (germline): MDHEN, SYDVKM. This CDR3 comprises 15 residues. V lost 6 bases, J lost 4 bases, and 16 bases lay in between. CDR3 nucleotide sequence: TGTGCCAGCAGCGTTGGGTGGGCAGTAGGAAACACCATATATTTT. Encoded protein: CASSVGWAVGNTIYF.

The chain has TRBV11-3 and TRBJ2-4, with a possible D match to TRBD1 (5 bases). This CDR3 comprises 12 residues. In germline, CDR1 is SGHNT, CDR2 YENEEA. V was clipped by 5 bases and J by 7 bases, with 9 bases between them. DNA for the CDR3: TGTGCCAGCAGCACGGACATCAACATTCAGTACTTC. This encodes CASSTDINIQYF.

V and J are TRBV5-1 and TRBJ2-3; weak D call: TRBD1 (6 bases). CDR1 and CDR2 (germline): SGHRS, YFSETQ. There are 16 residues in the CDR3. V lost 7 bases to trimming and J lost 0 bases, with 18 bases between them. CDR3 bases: TGCGCCAGCTCCCGGACAGCCCATTCTAGCACAGATACGCAGTATTTT. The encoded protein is CASSRTAHSSTDTQYF.

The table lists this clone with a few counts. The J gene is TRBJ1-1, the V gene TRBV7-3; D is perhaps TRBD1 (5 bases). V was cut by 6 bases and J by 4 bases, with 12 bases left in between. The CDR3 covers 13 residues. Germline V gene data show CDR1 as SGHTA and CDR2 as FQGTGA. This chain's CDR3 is CASRPGGSTEAFF. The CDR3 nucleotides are TGTGCCAGCAGGCCGGGGGGTTCCACTGAAGCTTTCTTT. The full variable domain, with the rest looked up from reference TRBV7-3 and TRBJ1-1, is GAGVSQTPSNKVTEKGKYVELRCDPISGHTALYWYRQSLGQGPEFLIYFQGTGAADDSGLPNDRFFAVRPEGSVSTLKIQRTERGDSAVYLCASRPGGSTEAFFGQGTRLTVV.

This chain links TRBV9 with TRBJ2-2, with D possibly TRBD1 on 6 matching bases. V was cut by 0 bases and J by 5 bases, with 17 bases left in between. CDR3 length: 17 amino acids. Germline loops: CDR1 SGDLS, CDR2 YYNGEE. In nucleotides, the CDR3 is TGTGCCAGCAGCGTAGAATCTACAGGGTGGGGGACCGGGGAGCTGTTTTTT. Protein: CASSVESTGWGTGELFF.

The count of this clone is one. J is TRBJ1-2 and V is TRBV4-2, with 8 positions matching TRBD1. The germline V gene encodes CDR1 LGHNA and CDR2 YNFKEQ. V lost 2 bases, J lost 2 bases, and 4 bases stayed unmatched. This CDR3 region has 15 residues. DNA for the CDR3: TGTGCCAGCAGCCAATCCAGGGGGCTGAACTATGGCTACACCTTC. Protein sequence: CASSQSRGLNYGYTF.

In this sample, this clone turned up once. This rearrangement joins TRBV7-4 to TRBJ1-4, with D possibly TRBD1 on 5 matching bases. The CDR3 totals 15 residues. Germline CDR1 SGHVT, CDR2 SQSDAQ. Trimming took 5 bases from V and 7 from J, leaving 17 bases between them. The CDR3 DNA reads TGTGCCAGCAGCGAAAGACAGCAATGGGGTGAAAAACTGTTTTTT. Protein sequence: CASSERQQWGEKLFF.

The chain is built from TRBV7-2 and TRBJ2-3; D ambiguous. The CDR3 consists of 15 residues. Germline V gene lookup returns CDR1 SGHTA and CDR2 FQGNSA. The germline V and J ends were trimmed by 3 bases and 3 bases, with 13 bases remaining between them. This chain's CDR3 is CASSLPRTTTDTQYF. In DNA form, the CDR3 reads TGTGCCAGCAGCTTGCCCCGTACAACAACAGATACGCAGTATTTT.

The DNA of the CDR3 is TGTGCCAGCAGTGAACGGGGACTAGCCGTTACGCAGTATTTT. Translated, it gives CASSERGLAVTQYF. The chain recombines TRBV6-1 with TRBJ2-3, with TRBD2 matching over 9 bases. The CDR3 spans 14 residues. Trimming took 2 bases from V and 8 from J; bases not matched to a gene: 5. Germline-derived CDR1 and CDR2 are MNHNS and SASEGT.

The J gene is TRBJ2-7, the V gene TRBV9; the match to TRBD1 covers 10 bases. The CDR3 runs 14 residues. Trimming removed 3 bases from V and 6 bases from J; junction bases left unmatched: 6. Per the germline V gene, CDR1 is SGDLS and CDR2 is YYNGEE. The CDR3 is CASSASGTGVEQYF. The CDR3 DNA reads TGTGCCAGCAGCGCCTCCGGGACAGGGGTCGAGCAGTACTTC. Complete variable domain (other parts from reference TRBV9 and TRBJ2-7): DSGVTQTPKHLITATGQRVTLRCSPRSGDLSVYWYQQSLDQGLQFLIQYYNGEERAKGNILERFSAQQFPDLHSELNLSSLELGDSALYFCASSASGTGVEQYFGPGTRLTVT.

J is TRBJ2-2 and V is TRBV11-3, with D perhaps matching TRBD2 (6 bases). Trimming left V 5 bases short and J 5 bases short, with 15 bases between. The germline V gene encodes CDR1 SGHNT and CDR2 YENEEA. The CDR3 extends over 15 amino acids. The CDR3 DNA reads TGTGCCAGCAGCCACGGGGGAGTCCAAACCGGGGAGCTGTTTTTT. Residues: CASSHGGVQTGELFF.

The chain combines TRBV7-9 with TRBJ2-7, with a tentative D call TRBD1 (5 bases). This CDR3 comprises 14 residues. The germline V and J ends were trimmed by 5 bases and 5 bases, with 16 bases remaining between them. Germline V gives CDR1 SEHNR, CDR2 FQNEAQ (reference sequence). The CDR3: CASSQQVVLHEQYF. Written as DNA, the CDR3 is TGTGCCAGCAGCCAACAGGTTGTCCTCCACGAGCAGTACTTC.